Listed here are 6 T cell receptor beta chains from one sample, sequenced in a study of blood T cells in healthy people across ages. Primed by a sample-barcoded 5' primer and a J-beta primer mix, a second PCR proceeded for 7 to 11 cycles. Each CDR3 protein gets one entry after TCRdb re-called the 5' RACE reads with MiXCR. Of some 930,000 distinct CDR3 sequences detected, about 28% appear once; the ten largest clones hold roughly 10%. The same data also contributed to another study, on T cells of mothers and their children.

The material sequenced was blood. The receptor set was obtained from a woman in her thirties or forties in good health.

Remarks on this clonotype: This may be a read error, as it is one base from a much larger clone. The chain is built from TRBV5-1 and TRBJ2-7, with 8 positions matching TRBD1. The V gene's germline CDR1 is SGHRS and CDR2 YFSETQ. The CDR3 loop spans 16 amino acids. The V gene end was trimmed by 3 bases and the J gene end by 3 bases; junction bases not matched to a gene: 11. CDR3 amino acids: CASSWAGDRLFYEQYF. The CDR3 DNA is TGCGCCAGCAGCTGGGCCGGGGACAGGTTATTCTACGAGCAGTACTTC.

This clonotype was recorded many times. The chain has TRBV30 and TRBJ2-7; perhaps TRBD1 as D (5 bases). V lost 3 bases and J lost 2, with 11 bases in between. The CDR3 is made up of 13 amino acids. CDR1 and CDR2 from the germline V gene are GTSNPN and SVGIG (reference sequence). CDR3 sequence reads: CAWRGDPTYEQYF. For the CDR3, the DNA is TGTGCCTGGAGAGGGGATCCAACCTACGAGCAGTACTTC. Looking up the rest from reference TRBV30 and TRBJ2-7 gives the full variable domain: SQTIHQWPATLVQPVGSPLSLECTVEGTSNPNLYWYRQAAGRGLQLLFYSVGIGQISSEVPQNLSASRPQDRQFILSSKKLLLSDSGFYLCAWRGDPTYEQYFGPGTRLTVT.

The V call is TRBV3-1, the J call TRBJ2-3, with 11 bases fitting TRBD2. In germline, CDR1 is LGHDT, CDR2 YNNKEL (reference sequence). CDR3 size: 16 residues. The J segment lost 2 bases and the V segment lost 1 base, leaving 2 bases of the junction unmatched. The CDR3 loop reads CASSQVAGGITDTQYF. The CDR3 DNA reads as TGTGCCAGCAGCCAAGTAGCGGGGGGGATCACAGATACGCAGTATTTT.

The J gene is TRBJ2-5, the V gene TRBV5-5; no clear D. Germline V gene sequence: CDR1 SGHKS, CDR2 YYEKEE (reference sequence). Trimming cost V 1 base and J 11 bases, with 21 bases left between them. The CDR3 extends over 15 amino acids. The CDR3: CASSLWAFVRDEQYF. CDR3 nucleotide sequence: TGTGCCAGCAGCTTGTGGGCCTTTGTAAGGGATGAGCAGTACTTC.

The chain couples TRBV28 to TRBJ2-1; D not certain. The J call may be faulty, since TRBJ2-7 better matches the DNA end. Germline CDR1 reads MDHEN; CDR2 reads SYDVKM. The CDR3 consists of 15 residues. The CDR3 protein is CASSPPPSPYNEQYF. The CDR3, as DNA: TGTGCCAGCAGCCCCCCGCCGAGCCCCTACAATGAGCAGTACTTC.

There are a few counts of this clonotype. This chain joins TRBV5-1 and TRBJ2-5; TRBD1 matches at 10 bases. This CDR3 is built from 15 residues. Germline CDR1 is SGHRS and CDR2 is YFSETQ. The junction had 8 bases not matched to a gene; V was cut back by 4 bases and J by 5 bases. CDR3 sequence: CASSDRGLPRETQYF. CDR3 bases: TGCGCCAGCAGCGACAGGGGGCTGCCCCGGGAGACCCAGTACTTC.